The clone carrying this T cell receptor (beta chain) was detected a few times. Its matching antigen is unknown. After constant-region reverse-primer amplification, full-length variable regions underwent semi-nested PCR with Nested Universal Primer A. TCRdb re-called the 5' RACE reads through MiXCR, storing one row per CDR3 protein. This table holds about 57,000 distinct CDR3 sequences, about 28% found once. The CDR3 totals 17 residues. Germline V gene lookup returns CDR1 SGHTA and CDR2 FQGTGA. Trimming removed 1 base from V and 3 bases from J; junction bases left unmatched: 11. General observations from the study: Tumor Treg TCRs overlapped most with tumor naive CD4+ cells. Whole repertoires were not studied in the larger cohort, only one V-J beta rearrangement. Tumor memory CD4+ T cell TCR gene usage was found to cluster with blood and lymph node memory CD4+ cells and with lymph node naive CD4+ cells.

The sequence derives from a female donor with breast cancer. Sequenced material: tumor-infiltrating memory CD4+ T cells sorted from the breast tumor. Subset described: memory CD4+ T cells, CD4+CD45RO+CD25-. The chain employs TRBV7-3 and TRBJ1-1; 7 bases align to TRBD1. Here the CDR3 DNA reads TGTGCCAGCAGCTTAAACCCGACAGGGTATGGGGACACTGAAGCTTTCTTT. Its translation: CASSLNPTGYGDTEAFF.